This TCR beta chain was sequenced in a study of cytomegalovirus exposure and HLA in healthy donors. In the PCR, 60 Vbeta and 13 Jbeta primers were used. This table comes from immunoSEQ multiplex PCR, and its TCRdb copy is limited to in-frame clones, with some not included. This table has about 60,000 clones, 80% to 90% appearing once. V shed 0 bases and J 8 bases; nucleotides not matched to a gene: 10. Germline CDR1 reads MGHRA; CDR2 reads YSYEKL. The CDR3 covers 17 residues. The sequencing input was PBMCs. The chain carries TRBV4-1 and TRBJ1-4, with 9 bases identical to TRBD1. The source of this sequence is a man aged 18-30 years in good health and CMV-seronegative. The CDR3, as DNA: TGCGCCAGCAGCCAAGATCCGGGGGACAGGGTGTGGGAAAAACTGTTTTTT. Translation gives CASSQDPGDRVWEKLFF.